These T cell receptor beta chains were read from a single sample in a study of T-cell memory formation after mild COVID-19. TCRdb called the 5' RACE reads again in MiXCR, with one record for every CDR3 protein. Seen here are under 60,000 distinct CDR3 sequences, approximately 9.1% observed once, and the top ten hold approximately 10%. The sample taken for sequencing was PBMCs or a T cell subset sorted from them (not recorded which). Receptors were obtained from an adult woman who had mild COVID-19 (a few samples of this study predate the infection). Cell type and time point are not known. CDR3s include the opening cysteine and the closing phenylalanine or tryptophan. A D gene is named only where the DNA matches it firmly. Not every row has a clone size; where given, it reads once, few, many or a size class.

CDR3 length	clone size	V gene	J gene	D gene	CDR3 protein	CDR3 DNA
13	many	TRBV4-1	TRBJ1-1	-	CASSYDMNTEAFF	TGCGCCAGCAGCTATGACATGAACACTGAAGCTTTCTTT
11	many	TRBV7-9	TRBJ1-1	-	CASSFGSEAFF	TGTGCCAGCAGCTTTGGCTCTGAAGCTTTCTTT
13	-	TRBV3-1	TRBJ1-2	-	CASSPGPAYGYTF	TGTGCCAGCAGCCCAGGACCTGCTTATGGCTACACCTTC
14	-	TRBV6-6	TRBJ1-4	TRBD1	CASSYDRADEKLFF	TGTGCCAGCAGTTACGACAGGGCCGATGAAAAACTGTTTTTT
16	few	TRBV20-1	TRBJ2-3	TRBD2	CSAAHRGTSGTDTQYF	TGCAGTGCTGCTCACCGCGGGACTAGCGGCACAGATACGCAGTATTTT
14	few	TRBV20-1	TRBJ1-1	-	CSARGVPPNTEAFF	TGCAGTGCTAGGGGGGTACCACCGAACACTGAAGCTTTCTTT
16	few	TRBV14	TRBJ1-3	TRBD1	CASSLWTGRAGNTIYF	TGTGCCAGCAGCCTATGGACAGGGCGGGCTGGAAACACCATATATTTT
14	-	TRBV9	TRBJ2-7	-	CASSVEPKGSEQYF	TGTGCCAGCAGCGTAGAACCCAAGGGGTCCGAGCAGTACTTC
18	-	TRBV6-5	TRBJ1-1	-	CASSYSTLLRGNWTEAFF	TGTGCCAGCAGTTACTCGACACTACTCCGGGGCAACTGGACTGAAGCTTTCTTT
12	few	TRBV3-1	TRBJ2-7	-	CASSQEWREQYF	TGTGCCAGCAGCCAAGAATGGCGGGAGCAGTACTTC
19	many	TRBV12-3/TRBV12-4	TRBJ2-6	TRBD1	CASGSHPGTGGAGANVLTF	TGTGCCAGCGGATCCCACCCGGGGACAGGGGGAGCTGGGGCCAACGTCCTGACTTTC
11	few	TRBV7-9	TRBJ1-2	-	CASRDDGGYTF	TGTGCCAGCAGGGACGACGGGGGCTACACCTTC
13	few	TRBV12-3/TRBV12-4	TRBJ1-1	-	CASGVEKNTEAFF	TGTGCCAGCGGCGTGGAGAAGAACACTGAAGCTTTCTTT
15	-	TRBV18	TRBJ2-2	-	CASSPQGVNTGELFF	TGTGCCAGCTCACCACAAGGGGTTAACACCGGGGAGCTGTTTTTT
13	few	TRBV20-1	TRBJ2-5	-	CSAPPRGPETQYF	TGCAGTGCCCCACCTCGGGGCCCGGAGACCCAGTACTTC
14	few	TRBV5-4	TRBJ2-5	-	CASSIRTTQETQYF	TGTGCCAGCAGCATACGGACTACCCAAGAGACCCAGTACTTC
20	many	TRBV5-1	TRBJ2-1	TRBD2	CASSTTGLAGALGSYNEQFF	TGCGCCAGCAGCACCACCGGACTAGCGGGAGCCCTCGGCTCCTACAATGAGCAGTTCTTC
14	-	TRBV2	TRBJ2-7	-	CASTSKGVVSEQYF	TGTGCCAGCACCTCCAAGGGAGTAGTGAGCGAGCAGTACTTC
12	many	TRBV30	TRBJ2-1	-	CAWRSEGGEQFF	TGTGCCTGGAGGAGTGAGGGGGGAGAGCAGTTCTTC
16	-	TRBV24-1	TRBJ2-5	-	CATSDLQFGGLETQYF	TGTGCCACCAGTGATTTGCAGTTCGGGGGTCTTGAGACCCAGTACTTC
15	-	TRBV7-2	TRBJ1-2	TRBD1	CASSFGQGAVYGYTF	TGTGCCAGCAGCTTTGGGCAGGGGGCCGTTTATGGCTACACCTTC
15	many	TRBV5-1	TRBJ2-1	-	CASSTRAGSYNEQFF	TGCGCCAGCAGCACAAGAGCCGGATCCTACAATGAGCAGTTCTTC
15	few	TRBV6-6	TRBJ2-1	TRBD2	CASRLGTSGYNEQFF	TGTGCCAGCAGGCTAGGGACTAGCGGATACAATGAGCAGTTCTTC
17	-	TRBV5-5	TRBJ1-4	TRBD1	CASSARQGMATNEKLFF	TGTGCCAGCAGCGCAAGACAGGGGATGGCAACTAATGAAAAACTGTTTTTT
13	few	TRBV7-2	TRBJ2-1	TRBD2	CASSLERAGGQFF	TGTGCCAGCAGCTTAGAAAGGGCGGGAGGGCAGTTCTTC
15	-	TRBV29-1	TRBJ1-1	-	CSVAFSAGARTEAFF	TGCAGCGTTGCCTTCTCGGCCGGGGCGAGGACTGAAGCTTTCTTT
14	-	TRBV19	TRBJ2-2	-	CASSPGPYTGELFF	TGTGCCAGTAGCCCGGGACCCTACACCGGGGAGCTGTTTTTT
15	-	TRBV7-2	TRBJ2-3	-	CASSPGGISTDTQYF	TGTGCCAGCAGCCCCGGGGGTATCAGCACAGATACGCAGTATTTT
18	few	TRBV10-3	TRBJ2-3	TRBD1	CAISKALTGLFRADTQYF	TGTGCCATCAGTAAGGCCCTGACAGGGCTCTTCCGAGCAGATACGCAGTATTTT
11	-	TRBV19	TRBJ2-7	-	CASSDAYEQYF	TGTGCCAGTAGTGACGCCTACGAGCAGTACTTC
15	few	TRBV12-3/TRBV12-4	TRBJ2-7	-	CASSQGGALADEQYF	TGTGCCAGCAGTCAAGGGGGGGCCCTGGCGGACGAGCAGTACTTC
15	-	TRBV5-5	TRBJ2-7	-	CASSPRRGQWYEQYF	TGTGCCAGCAGCCCTCGGCGGGGGCAGTGGTACGAGCAGTACTTC
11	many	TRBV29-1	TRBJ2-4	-	CSVEDESSWYF	TGCAGCGTTGAAGATGAGTCTAGCTGGTACTTC
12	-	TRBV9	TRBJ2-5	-	CASRGDEETQYF	TGTGCCAGCAGGGGCGATGAAGAGACCCAGTACTTC
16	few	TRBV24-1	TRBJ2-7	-	CATSDSTGPEGYEQYF	TGTGCCACCAGTGACTCTACAGGGCCAGAGGGCTACGAGCAGTACTTC
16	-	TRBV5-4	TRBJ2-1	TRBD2	CAGGFTSGRYKDEQFF	TGTGCCGGGGGGTTCACTAGCGGGAGGTACAAGGATGAGCAGTTCTTC
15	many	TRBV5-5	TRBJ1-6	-	CASSGRGAERSPLHF	TGTGCCAGCAGCGGGAGAGGGGCAGAGCGTTCACCCCTCCACTTT
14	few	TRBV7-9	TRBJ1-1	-	CASSLPGINTEAFF	TGTGCCAGCAGCTTACCCGGGATTAACACTGAAGCTTTCTTT
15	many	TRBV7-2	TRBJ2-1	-	CATKGGASSYNEQFF	TGTGCCACCAAAGGAGGGGCAAGTTCCTACAATGAGCAGTTCTTC
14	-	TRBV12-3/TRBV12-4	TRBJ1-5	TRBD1	CASSQGQGAQPQHF	TGTGCCAGCAGTCAAGGACAGGGGGCTCAGCCCCAGCATTTT
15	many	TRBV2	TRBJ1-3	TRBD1	CASRINEGAGNTIYF	TGTGCCAGCAGAATAAATGAGGGGGCCGGAAACACCATATATTTT
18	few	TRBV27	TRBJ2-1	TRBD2	CASRPPASGRALYNEQFF	TGTGCCAGCAGGCCCCCGGCTAGCGGGAGGGCCCTTTACAATGAGCAGTTCTTC
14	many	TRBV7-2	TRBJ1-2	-	CASSLLPGKDGYTF	TGTGCCAGCAGCTTACTCCCAGGGAAGGATGGCTACACCTTC
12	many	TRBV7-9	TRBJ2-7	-	CASSLDWGEQYF	TGTGCCAGCAGCTTAGATTGGGGCGAGCAGTACTTC